This T cell receptor (beta chain) was retrieved from a study of response to subunit inactivated influenza vaccine. Findings and limits, study-wide: The study's authors posited that every seasonal influenza vaccination enlists few new T cells.

The length of the CDR3 is 17 residues. The germline V gene has CDR1 MDHEN and CDR2 SYDVKM. V was trimmed by 2 bases and J by 2 bases, leaving 17 bases between them. One entry per CDR3 protein, called by TCRdb with MiXCR from the RT-PCR reads. The data hold about 780,000 distinct CDR3 sequences, with 15% to 20% observed a single time. As to this clonotype: The antigen is undetermined.

The sequences come from PBMCs from blood, collected around 5 days after vaccination. The chain couples TRBV28 to TRBJ2-3; D might be TRBD2 (6 bases). This TCR was recovered from a man aged 50-60 years who received an inactivated influenza vaccine. CDR3: CASSLIDRGSITDTQYF. CDR3 in DNA: TGTGCCAGCAGTTTAATTGACCGGGGGAGTATCACAGATACGCAGTATTTT.